The sequence of this TCR beta chain was determined in a study of T cells after yellow fever vaccination. TCRdb reanalysed the 5' RACE reads using MiXCR and keeps one entry per CDR3 protein. The table shows tens of thousands of distinct CDR3 sequences, with over 9.5% occurring only once. This clonotype was picked up many times. This CDR3 has 15 residues. The V and J ends lost 1 base and 5 bases, in that order; junction bases with no gene match: 5. The V gene's germline CDR1 is SGHVS and CDR2 FNYEAQ. Sequencing was performed on PBMCs, either bulk or a sorted T-cell subset (CD4+, CD8+, memory, or dextramer-sorted; not recorded which), taken around 15 days after the first yellow fever vaccination. The TCR comes from a man younger than 35 who received the YFV17D yellow fever vaccine. The chain joins TRBV7-6 to TRBJ2-5, with 9 nucleotides matching TRBD1. Here the CDR3 DNA reads TGTGCCAGCAGCTTAGGGACAGGGGTAGGGGAGACCCAGTACTTC. Its protein is CASSLGTGVGETQYF.